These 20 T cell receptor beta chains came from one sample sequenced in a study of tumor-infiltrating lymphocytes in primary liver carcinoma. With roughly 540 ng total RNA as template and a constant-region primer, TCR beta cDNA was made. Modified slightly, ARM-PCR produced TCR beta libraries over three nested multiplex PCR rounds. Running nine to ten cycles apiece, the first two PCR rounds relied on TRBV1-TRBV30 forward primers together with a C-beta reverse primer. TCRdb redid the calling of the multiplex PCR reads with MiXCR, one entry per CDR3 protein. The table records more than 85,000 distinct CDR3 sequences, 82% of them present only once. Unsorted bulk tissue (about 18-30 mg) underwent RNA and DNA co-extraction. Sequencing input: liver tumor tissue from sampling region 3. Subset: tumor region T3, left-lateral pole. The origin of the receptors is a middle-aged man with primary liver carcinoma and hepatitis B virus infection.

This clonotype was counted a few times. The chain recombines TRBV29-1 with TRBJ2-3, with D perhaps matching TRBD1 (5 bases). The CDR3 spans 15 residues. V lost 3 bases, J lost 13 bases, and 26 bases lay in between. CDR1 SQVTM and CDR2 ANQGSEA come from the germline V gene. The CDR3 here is CSVEGGAGITDTEYF. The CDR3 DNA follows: TGCAGCGTTGAGGGTGGGGCCGGCATCACAGATACTGAGTATTTT.

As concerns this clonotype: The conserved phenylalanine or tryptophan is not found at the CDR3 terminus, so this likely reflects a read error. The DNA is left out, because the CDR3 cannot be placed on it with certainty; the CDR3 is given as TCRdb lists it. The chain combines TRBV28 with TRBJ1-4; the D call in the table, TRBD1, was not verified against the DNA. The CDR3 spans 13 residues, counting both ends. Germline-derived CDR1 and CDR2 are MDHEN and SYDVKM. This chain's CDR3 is CASTGTANEKMFL.

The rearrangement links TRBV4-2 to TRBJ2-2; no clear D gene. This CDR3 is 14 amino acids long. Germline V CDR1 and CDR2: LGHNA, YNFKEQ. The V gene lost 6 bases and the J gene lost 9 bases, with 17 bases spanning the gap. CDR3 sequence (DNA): TGTGCCAGCAGTCGAGATCAGGTGGGATGGGAGCTGTTTTTT. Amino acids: CASSRDQVGWELFF.

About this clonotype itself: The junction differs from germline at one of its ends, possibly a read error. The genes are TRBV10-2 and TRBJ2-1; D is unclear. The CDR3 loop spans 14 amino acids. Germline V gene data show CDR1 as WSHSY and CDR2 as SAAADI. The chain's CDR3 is CAGSHGVAGDEQFF. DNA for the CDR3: TGCGCCGGCAGTCACGGAGTAGCAGGTGATGAGCAGTTCTTC.

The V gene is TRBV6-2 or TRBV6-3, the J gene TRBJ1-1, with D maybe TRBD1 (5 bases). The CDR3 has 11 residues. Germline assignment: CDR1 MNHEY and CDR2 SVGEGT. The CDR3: CDISSAGPAFF. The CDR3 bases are TGTGATATCAGTTCGGCAGGGCCGGCTTTCTTT.

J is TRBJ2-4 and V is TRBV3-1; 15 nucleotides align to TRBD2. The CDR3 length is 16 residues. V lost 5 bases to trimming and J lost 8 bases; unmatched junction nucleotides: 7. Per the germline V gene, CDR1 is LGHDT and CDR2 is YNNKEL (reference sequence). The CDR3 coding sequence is TGTGCCAGCAGCGGAGGACTAGCGGGAGGGCCCGACATTCAGTACTTC. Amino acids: CASSGGLAGGPDIQYF.

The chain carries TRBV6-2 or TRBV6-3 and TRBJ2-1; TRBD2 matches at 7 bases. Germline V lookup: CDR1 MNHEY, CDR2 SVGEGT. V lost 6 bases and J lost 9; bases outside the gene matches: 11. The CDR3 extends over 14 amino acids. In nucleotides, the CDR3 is TGTGCCAGCAGCTCCGAACCGACTAGCCTTGAGCAGTTCTTC. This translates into CASSSEPTSLEQFF.

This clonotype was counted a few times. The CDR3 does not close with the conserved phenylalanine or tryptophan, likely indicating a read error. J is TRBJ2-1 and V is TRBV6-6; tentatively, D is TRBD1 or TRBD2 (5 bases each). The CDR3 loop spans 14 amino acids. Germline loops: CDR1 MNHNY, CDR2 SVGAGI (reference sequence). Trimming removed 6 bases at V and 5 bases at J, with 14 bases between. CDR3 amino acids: CASSYGTADNEQFL. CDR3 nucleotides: TGTGCCAGCAGCTACGGGACGGCAGACAATGAGCAGTTCCTC.

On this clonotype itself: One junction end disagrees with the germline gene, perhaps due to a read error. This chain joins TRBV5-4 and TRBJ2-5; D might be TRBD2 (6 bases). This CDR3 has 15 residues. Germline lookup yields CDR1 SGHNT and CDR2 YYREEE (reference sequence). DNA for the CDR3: TGTGCCGGCTGCTTGAACGGGGACTGCCAAGAGACCCATTACTTC. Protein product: CAGCLNGDCQETHYF.

CDR3 sequence: CANRRGGASQETQYF. CDR3 DNA: TGTGCCAATCGTAGGGGAGGAGCGAGCCAAGAGACCCAGTACTTC. V and J are TRBV6-2 or TRBV6-3 and TRBJ2-5, with D possibly TRBD2 on 6 matching bases. Looked up from germline, CDR1 is MNHEY and CDR2 is SVGEGT. The V end was cut by 10 bases, the J end by 1 base, with 19 bases between. The CDR3 sequence is 15 residues long.

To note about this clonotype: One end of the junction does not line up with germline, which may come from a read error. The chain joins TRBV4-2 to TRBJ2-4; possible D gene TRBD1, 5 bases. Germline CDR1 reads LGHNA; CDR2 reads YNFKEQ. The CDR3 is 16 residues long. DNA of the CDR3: TGCGCCAGCAGCCGAGAAGCGTTGGGGCATCAAAACATTCAGTATTTC. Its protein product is CASSREALGHQNIQYF.

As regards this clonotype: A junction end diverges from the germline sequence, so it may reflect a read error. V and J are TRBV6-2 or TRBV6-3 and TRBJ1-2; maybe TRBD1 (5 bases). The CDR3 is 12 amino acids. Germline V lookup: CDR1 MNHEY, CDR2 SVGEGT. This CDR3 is CTSSPTAYGYTF. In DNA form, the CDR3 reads TGTACCAGCAGCCCGACAGCCTATGGCTACACCTTC.

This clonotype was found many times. DNA for the CDR3: TGCAGTGCTAGGGCTTATAGCAATCAGCCCCAGCATTTT. The encoded protein is CSARAYSNQPQHF. This chain connects TRBV20-1 to TRBJ1-5, with D hard to call. V lost 3 bases and J 0 bases, leaving 6 bases between the germline ends. This CDR3 is built from 13 residues. Germline V lookup: CDR1 DFQATT, CDR2 SNEGSKA (reference sequence).

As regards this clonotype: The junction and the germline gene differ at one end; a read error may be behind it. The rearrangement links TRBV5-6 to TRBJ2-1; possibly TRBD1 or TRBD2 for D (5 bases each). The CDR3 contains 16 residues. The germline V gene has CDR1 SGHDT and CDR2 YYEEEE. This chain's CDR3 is CAGSLVAGAGGNEQFF. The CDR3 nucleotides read TGTGCCGGCAGCTTGGTTGCAGGAGCTGGGGGCAATGAGCAGTTCTTC.

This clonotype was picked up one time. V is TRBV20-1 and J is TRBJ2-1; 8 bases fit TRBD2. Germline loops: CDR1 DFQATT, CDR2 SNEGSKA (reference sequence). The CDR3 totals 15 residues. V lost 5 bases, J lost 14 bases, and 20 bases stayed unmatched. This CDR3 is CSAFTGTSARREKFF. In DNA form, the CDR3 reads TGCAGTGCTTTTACCGGGACTAGTGCGCGTAGAGAGAAGTTCTTC.

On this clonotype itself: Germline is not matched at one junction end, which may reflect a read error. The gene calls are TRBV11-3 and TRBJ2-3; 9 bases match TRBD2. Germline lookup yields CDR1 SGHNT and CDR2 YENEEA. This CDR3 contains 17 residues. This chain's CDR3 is CASTKVVAGGGTDTRYF. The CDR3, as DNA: TGTGCCAGCACCAAAGTGGTCGCGGGAGGGGGCACAGATACGCGGTATTTT.

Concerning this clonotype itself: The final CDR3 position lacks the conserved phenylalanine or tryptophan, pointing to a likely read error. CDR3 DNA sequence: TGCGCCAACAGCTTACATCACAGGACGAACACAGGGGAGCTGTTTCTT. Its protein is CANSLHHRTNTGELFL. The rearrangement uses TRBV5-1 and TRBJ2-2; D is possibly TRBD1 (5 bases). The CDR3 is 16 amino acids. The germline gives CDR1 SGHRS, CDR2 YFSETQ.

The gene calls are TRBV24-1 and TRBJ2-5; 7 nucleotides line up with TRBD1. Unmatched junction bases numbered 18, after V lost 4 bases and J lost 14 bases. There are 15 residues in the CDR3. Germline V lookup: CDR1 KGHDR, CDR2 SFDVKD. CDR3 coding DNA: TGTGCCACCAGTGACCCGACAGGGTCTGGGGAGACCGAATACTTC. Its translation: CATSDPTGSGETEYF.

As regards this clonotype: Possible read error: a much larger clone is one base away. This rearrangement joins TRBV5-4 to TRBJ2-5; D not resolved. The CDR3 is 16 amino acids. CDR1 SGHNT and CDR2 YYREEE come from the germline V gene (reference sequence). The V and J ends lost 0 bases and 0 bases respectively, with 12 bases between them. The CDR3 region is CASSLVHQLNQETQYF. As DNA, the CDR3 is TGTGCCAGCAGCTTGGTCCATCAACTGAACCAAGAGACCCAGTACTTC.

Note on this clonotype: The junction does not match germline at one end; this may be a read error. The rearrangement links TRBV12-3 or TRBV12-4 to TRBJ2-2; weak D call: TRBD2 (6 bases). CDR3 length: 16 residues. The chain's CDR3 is CASSLHGGRITAELFF. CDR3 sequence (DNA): TGTGCCAGTAGCCTCCATGGAGGGCGAATTACCGCGGAGCTGTTTTTT.